The T cell receptor beta chain described here comes from a study of regulatory T cells in long-lasting Graves disease. This sample's time point: newly diagnosed GD, antithyroid drugs for less than 3 months. PBMCs provided the RNA from which the TCR library was made. This clonotype was seen many times. HTBI primers from iRepertoire and Arm-PCR of CDR3 regions yielded the TCR beta libraries. TCRdb independently ran MiXCR on the multiplex PCR reads; one entry per CDR3 protein. The sample holds a few hundred thousand distinct CDR3 sequences; about 12% are singletons and the top ten take 15% to 20%. These same records also appear under a second study, on T cells in Graves' hyperthyroidism and ophthalmopathy. From that report: Carried out on the TCR CDR3, a first-round RT-PCR used the HTBI primer set.

This TCR was sampled from a woman aged 18-29 years with Graves disease. The sample consisted of peripheral blood mononuclear cells (PBMCs), taken at new diagnosis, from a patient treated with antithyroid drugs.

CDR3 DNA: TGTGCCAGCAGAGAGGTGACAGGGGGCAAAGAGACCCAGTACTTC. Protein sequence: CASREVTGGKETQYF. This chain connects TRBV6-1 to TRBJ2-5; TRBD1 matches 10 bases. Trimming cost V 6 bases and J 3 bases; bases outside gene matches: 7. CDR1 MNHNS and CDR2 SASEGT come from the germline V gene. The length of the CDR3 is 15 residues.